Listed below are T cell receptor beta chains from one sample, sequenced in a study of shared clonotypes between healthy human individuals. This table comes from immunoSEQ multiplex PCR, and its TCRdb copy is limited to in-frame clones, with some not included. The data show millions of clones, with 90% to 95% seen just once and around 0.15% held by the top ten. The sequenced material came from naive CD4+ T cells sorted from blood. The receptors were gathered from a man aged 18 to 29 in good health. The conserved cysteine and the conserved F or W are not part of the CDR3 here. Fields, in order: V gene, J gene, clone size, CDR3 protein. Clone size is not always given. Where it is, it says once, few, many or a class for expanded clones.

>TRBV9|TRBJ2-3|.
ASSVVGTGLTDTQY
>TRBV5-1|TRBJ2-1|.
ASSSVFGGVMYNEQF
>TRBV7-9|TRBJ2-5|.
ASSLAGTQY
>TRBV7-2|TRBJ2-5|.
ASSTRTGWGETQY
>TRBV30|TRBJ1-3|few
AWSVGGHRY
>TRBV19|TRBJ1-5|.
ASKGGTAQSQPQH
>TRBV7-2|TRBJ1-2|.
ASSLAHRQRASYGYT
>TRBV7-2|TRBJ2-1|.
ASSWGLGGEQF
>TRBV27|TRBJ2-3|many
ASSFGGVDTQY
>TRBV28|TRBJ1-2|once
ASSSFPGNYGYT
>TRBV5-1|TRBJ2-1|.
ASSLGGTGGSEQF
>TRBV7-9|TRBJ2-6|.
ASSTMGGANVLT
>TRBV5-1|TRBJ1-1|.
ASSLGPGAGTEAF
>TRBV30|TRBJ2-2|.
AWRGQGGTGELF
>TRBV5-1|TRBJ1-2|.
ASSLEGAGYGYT
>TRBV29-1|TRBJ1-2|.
SVSGSDSGYT